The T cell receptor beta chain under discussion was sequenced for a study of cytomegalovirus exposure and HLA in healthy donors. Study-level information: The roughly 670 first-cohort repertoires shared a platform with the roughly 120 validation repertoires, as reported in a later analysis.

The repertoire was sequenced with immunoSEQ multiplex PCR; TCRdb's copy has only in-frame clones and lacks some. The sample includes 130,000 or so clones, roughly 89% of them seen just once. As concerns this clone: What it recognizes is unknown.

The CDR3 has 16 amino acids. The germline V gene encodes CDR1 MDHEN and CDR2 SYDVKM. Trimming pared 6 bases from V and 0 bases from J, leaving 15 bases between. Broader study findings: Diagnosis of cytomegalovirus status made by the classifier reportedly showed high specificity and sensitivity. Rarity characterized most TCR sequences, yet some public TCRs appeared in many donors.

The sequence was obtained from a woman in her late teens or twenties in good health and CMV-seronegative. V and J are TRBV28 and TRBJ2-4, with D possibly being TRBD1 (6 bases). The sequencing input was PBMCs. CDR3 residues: CASSVTGIGAKNIQYF. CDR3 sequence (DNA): TGTGCCAGCAGCGTTACAGGGATTGGAGCCAAAAACATTCAGTACTTC.